The entry that follows covers one TCR beta chain sequence. The antigen is not known. With a J-beta primer mix and a sample-barcoded 5' primer, a second PCR ran about 6 to 11 cycles. TCRdb independently ran MiXCR on the 5' RACE reads; one entry per CDR3 protein. The sample comprises 760,000 or so distinct CDR3 sequences, roughly 25% of which are singletons, and just under 9.5% rests with the top ten. The data were taken from a study of blood T cells in healthy people across ages. Across the whole study: Template switching caught about one barcoded beta molecule for each two T cells.

CDR1 is DFQATT, CDR2 SNEGSKA, per germline (reference sequence). V gave up 6 bases and J gave up 4 bases; unmatched junction bases: 14. This CDR3 is 16 amino acids long. Study-level results: PBMCs were not sorted, which prevented a conclusive comparison of naive versus antigen-experienced cells.

This same sample was also taken into another study, of T cells of mothers and their children. From that second work: Per mother, over 9.5 million TCR beta CDR3 reads were obtained; per child, roughly 2.9 million. Slightly higher but non-significant overlap marked related mother-child pairs versus unrelated pairs.

The clonotype originates from a boy aged 10-17 years in good health. Material for sequencing was blood. V and J are TRBV20-1 and TRBJ1-3; 8 bases are a match to TRBD1. CDR3 in amino acids: CSALLQGRGQGNTIYF. The CDR3 DNA reads TGCAGTGCCCTCCTTCAGGGCAGGGGGCAAGGAAACACCATATATTTT.